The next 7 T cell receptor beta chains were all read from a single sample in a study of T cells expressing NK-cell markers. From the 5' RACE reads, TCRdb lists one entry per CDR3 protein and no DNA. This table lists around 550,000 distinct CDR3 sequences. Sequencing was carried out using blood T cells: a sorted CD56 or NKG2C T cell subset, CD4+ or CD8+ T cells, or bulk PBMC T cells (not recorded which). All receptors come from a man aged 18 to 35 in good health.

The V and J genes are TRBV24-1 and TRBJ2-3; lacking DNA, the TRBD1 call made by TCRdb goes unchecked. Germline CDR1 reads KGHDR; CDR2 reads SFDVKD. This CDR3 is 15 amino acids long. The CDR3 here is CATSDLTGVTDTQYF.

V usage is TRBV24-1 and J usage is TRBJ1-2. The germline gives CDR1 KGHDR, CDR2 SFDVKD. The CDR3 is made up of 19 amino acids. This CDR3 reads CATSDLVGYSGRTLYGYTF.

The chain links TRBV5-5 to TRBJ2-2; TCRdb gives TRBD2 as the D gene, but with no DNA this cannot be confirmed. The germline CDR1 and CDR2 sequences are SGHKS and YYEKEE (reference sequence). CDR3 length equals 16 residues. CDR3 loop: CASSLGVGTYTGELFF.

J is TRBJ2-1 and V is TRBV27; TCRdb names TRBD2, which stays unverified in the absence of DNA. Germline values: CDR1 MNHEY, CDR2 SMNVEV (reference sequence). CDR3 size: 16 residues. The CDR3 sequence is CASSLLAGDGYNEQFF.

CDR3 sequence reads: CASSLAGQGVSDTQYF. This rearrangement joins TRBV12-3 or TRBV12-4 to TRBJ2-3; TCRdb's D call of TRBD1 is untestable without DNA. The length of the CDR3 is 16 residues.

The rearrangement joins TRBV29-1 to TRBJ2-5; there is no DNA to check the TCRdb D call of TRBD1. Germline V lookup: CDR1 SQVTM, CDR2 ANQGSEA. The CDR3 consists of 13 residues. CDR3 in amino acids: CSVEVGWAETQYF.

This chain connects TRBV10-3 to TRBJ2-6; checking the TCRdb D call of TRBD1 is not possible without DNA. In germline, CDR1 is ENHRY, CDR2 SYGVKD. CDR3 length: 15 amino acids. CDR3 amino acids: CATRQGISGANVLTF.